This T cell receptor (beta chain) comes out of a study of T cells in Graves' hyperthyroidism and ophthalmopathy. Study-level findings and limits: Within blood appeared most thyroid clonotypes that had expanded above 0.001. Model predictions of ophthalmopathy came a median around 7.1 months before onset.

This clonotype was seen many times. Its antigen is not identified. TCR beta CDR3 sequences were amplified from RNA transcripts. In the first-round RT-PCR of the TCR CDR3, the HTBI primer set was used. MiXCR, applied by TCRdb to the multiplex PCR reads, yields one record per CDR3 protein. The sample records about 360,000 distinct CDR3 sequences, 15% to 19% being singletons. The trim removed 1 base at V and 6 bases at J, leaving 9 bases unmatched. The CDR3 runs to 15 residues. The germline V gene encodes CDR1 SGHTA and CDR2 FQGNSA. Not enrolled were patients with uncontrolled infection, other autoimmune disease, pregnancy or lactation. Every diagnosis used clinical symptoms, serum thyroxine and TRAb, thyroid ultrasound and orbital computed tomography.

The source is a young woman with Graves' hyperthyroidism that later progressed to Graves' ophthalmopathy. The chain links TRBV7-2 to TRBJ2-7; TRBD2 matches at 7 bases. Sequencing was performed on blood. For the CDR3, the DNA is TGTGCCAGCAGCTTAGGGGGGGGAGGGAGAAGCGAGCAGTACTTC. Translated: CASSLGGGGRSEQYF.